These 19 T cell receptor beta chains were all obtained from the same sample, sequenced in a study of Ad26.COV2.S vaccination and SARS-CoV-2 variants. Treatment indicated: around 19 received Ad26.COV2.S at low or high dose, single or two shots; about five received placebo; per-sample allocation not given. Following the first vaccine or placebo injection, samples were taken on day 63. Sequencing was performed with immunoSEQ multiplex PCR; in TCRdb, only in-frame clones are kept and a portion is missing. The sample carries around 250,000 clones, more than 70% recorded once. The sequencing here drew on peripheral blood, taken in a trial of Ad26.COV2.S vaccine versus placebo. Source of these receptors: a person between 18 and 59 years old who received the Ad26.COV2.S COVID-19 vaccine or a placebo.

The chain has TRBV11-2 and TRBJ2-7; 9 bases align to TRBD1. The CDR3 extends over 15 amino acids. Losses at the gene ends were 5 bases for V and 3 bases for J; bases not matched to a gene: 8. Germline V lookup: CDR1 SGHAT, CDR2 FQNNGV. The CDR3 here is CASSLTGTGIYEQYF. The CDR3 nucleotides read TGTGCCAGCAGCCTTACCGGGACAGGGATCTACGAGCAGTACTTC. The variable domain in full, with the rest retrieved from reference TRBV11-2 and TRBJ2-7, is EAGVAQSPRYKIIEKRQSVAFWCNPISGHATLYWYQQILGQGPKLLIQFQNNGVVDDSQLPKDRFSAERLKGVDSTLKIQPAKLEDSAVYLCASSLTGTGIYEQYFGPGTRLTVT.

The chain joins TRBV11-2 to TRBJ2-7; no clear D gene. V lost 6 bases and J lost 7, with 16 bases in between. The CDR3 covers 13 residues. Germline assignment: CDR1 SGHAT and CDR2 FQNNGV. Written as DNA, the CDR3 is TGTGCCAGCAGACCAAGGGCGAATGGAGAGCAGTACTTC. Its translation: CASRPRANGEQYF.

This sequence joins TRBV5-6 and TRBJ2-2; D is ambiguous. Trimming took 4 bases from V and 1 from J, leaving 5 bases between them. Germline V gene sequence: CDR1 SGHDT, CDR2 YYEEEE. The CDR3 totals 13 residues. CDR3 region: CASSTMNTGELFF. The DNA of the CDR3 is TGTGCCAGCAGCACGATGAACACCGGGGAGCTGTTTTTT. Full variable domain (outside the CDR3, taken from reference TRBV5-6 and TRBJ2-2): DAGVTQSPTHLIKTRGQQVTLRCSPKSGHDTVSWYQQALGQGPQFIFQYYEEEERQRGNFPDRFSGHQFPNYSSELNVNALLLGDSALYLCASSTMNTGELFFGEGSRLTVL.

This clone was detected once. The V call is TRBV5-6, the J call TRBJ2-1; 8 nucleotides line up with TRBD2. Germline trimming cut 1 base from V and 0 bases from J; bases unmatched to any gene: 3. The CDR3 extends over 16 amino acids. Germline V gene sequence: CDR1 SGHDT, CDR2 YYEEEE. Here the CDR3 DNA reads TGTGCCAGCAGCTTGAGCGGGAGATACTCCTACAATGAGCAGTTCTTC. Its translation is CASSLSGRYSYNEQFF. Drawing the rest from reference TRBV5-6 and TRBJ2-1, the complete variable domain is DAGVTQSPTHLIKTRGQQVTLRCSPKSGHDTVSWYQQALGQGPQFIFQYYEEEERQRGNFPDRFSGHQFPNYSSELNVNALLLGDSALYLCASSLSGRYSYNEQFFGPGTRLTVL.

V is TRBV7-8 and J is TRBJ1-1; the D is unclear. The V end was cut by 1 base, the J end by 0 bases, with 12 bases between. The CDR3 is made up of 16 amino acids. Germline CDR1 is SGHVS and CDR2 is FQNEAQ. CDR3 in DNA: TGTGCCAGCAGCTTAGAAGGGCGGGGAATGAACACTGAAGCTTTCTTT. The encoded protein is CASSLEGRGMNTEAFF.

This chain uses TRBV30 with TRBJ1-3; D remains unclear. The CDR3 has 14 amino acids. Germline V gives CDR1 GTSNPN, CDR2 SVGIG (reference sequence). Between the trimmed V and J ends, which lost 0 bases and 0 bases, there was a span of 6 bases. CDR3 in DNA: TGTGCCTGGAGTGTACCTAACTCTGGAAACACCATATATTTT. Its protein product is CAWSVPNSGNTIYF.

The V and J genes are TRBV19 and TRBJ1-5; D gene unclear. This CDR3 spans 13 amino acids. Germline V gene lookup returns CDR1 LNHDA and CDR2 SQIVND (reference sequence). The ends were cut back, 0 bases at V and 6 bases at J, with 6 bases in the middle. The CDR3 reads CASSIDLGQPQHF. CDR3 nucleotide sequence: TGTGCCAGTAGTATAGATCTTGGTCAGCCCCAGCATTTT.

This chain links TRBV19 with TRBJ1-2; no clear D. Germline CDR1 and CDR2: LNHDA and SQIVND (reference sequence). The CDR3 extends over 15 amino acids. V was trimmed by 5 bases and J by 4 bases, leaving 17 bases between them. The CDR3 sequence: CASSPVPAGGYGYTF. DNA for the CDR3: TGTGCCAGTAGTCCCGTCCCGGCTGGCGGCTATGGCTACACCTTC.

This clone was seen a few times. The CDR3 loop is CASSLLQGKSNQPQHF. In DNA form, the CDR3 reads TGTGCCAGCAGCTTGCTACAGGGGAAGAGCAATCAGCCCCAGCATTTT. The gene calls are TRBV5-8 and TRBJ1-5; TRBD1 matches 7 bases. The CDR3 covers 16 residues. Germline trimming cut 1 base from V and 1 base from J; bases unmatched to any gene: 5. In germline, CDR1 is SGHTS, CDR2 YDEGEE. The full variable domain, its missing parts supplied by reference TRBV5-8 and TRBJ1-5, is EAGVTQSPTHLIKTRGQQATLRCSPISGHTSVYWYQQALGLGLQFLLWYDEGEERNRGNFPPRFSGRQFPNYSSELNVNALELEDSALYLCASSLLQGKSNQPQHFGDGTRLSIL.

The J gene is TRBJ2-1, the V gene TRBV6-5; 8 bases align to TRBD2. Germline V gene sequence: CDR1 MNHEY, CDR2 SVGAGI. Losses at the gene ends were 6 bases for V and 7 bases for J; bases not matched to a gene: 11. This CDR3 spans 15 amino acids. CDR3 residues: CASSPREGPLNEQFF. DNA for the CDR3: TGTGCCAGCAGCCCCCGGGAGGGTCCTTTGAATGAGCAGTTCTTC.

The rearrangement uses TRBV2 and TRBJ1-3; 7 nucleotides agree with TRBD1. The CDR3 runs to 19 residues. The germline V gene has CDR1 SNHLY and CDR2 FYNNEI. Trimming removed 6 bases from V and 0 bases from J; junction bases left unmatched: 17. The CDR3 nucleotides are TGTGCCAGCAGACCACTGGGACAGTGGTTGAGTAACTCTGGAAACACCATATATTTT. Translating gives CASRPLGQWLSNSGNTIYF. Variable domain in full (rest from reference TRBV2 and TRBJ1-3): EPEVTQTPSHQVTQMGQEVILRCVPISNHLYFYWYRQILGQKVEFLVSFYNNEISEKSEIFDDQFSVERPDGSNFTLKIRSTKLEDSAMYFCASRPLGQWLSNSGNTIYFGEGSWLTVV.

V and J are TRBV5-1 and TRBJ2-6, with D tentatively TRBD2 (6 bases). V was clipped by 7 bases and J by 0 bases, with 11 bases between them. Per the germline V gene, CDR1 is SGHRS and CDR2 is YFSETQ. The CDR3 runs 15 residues. CDR3 protein: CASVPGDSGANVLTF. The DNA for the CDR3 is TGCGCCAGCGTCCCGGGGGACTCTGGGGCCAACGTCCTGACTTTC.

The CDR3 spells CASSLRLAGDADTQYF. DNA for the CDR3: TGTGCCAGCAGCTTAAGGCTAGCGGGAGACGCAGATACGCAGTATTTT. The gene calls are TRBV7-9 and TRBJ2-3, with 10 positions matching TRBD2. V dropped 2 bases and J dropped 4; count of bases not matched to a gene: 6. The CDR3 consists of 16 residues. The germline V gene has CDR1 SEHNR and CDR2 FQNEAQ (reference sequence). Full variable domain (remainder filled in from reference TRBV7-9 and TRBJ2-3): DTGVSQNPRHKITKRGQNVTFRCDPISEHNRLYWYRQTLGQGPEFLTYFQNEAQLEKSRLLSDRFSAERPKGSFSTLEIQRTEQGDSAMYLCASSLRLAGDADTQYFGPGTRLTVL.

CDR3 in amino acids: CASSLGQNYGYTF. DNA of the CDR3: TGTGCCAGCTCTCTTGGGCAGAACTATGGCTACACCTTC. This chain links TRBV18 with TRBJ1-2; D remains ambiguous. Germline V CDR1 and CDR2: KGHSH, LQKENI. V gave up 6 bases and J gave up 2 bases, with 10 bases separating them. The CDR3 loop spans 13 amino acids.

In this sample, this clone turned up once. The chain links TRBV2 to TRBJ1-2; 9 bases match TRBD1. CDR1 is SNHLY, CDR2 FYNNEI, per germline. V trimming: 7 bases; J trimming: 0 bases; junction bases outside the gene matches: 9. This CDR3 spans 16 amino acids. The CDR3 DNA follows: TGTGCCAGCACCCTGGACAGGGGCCGAACTAACTATGGCTACACCTTC. It yields the protein CASTLDRGRTNYGYTF.

The chain combines TRBV19 with TRBJ1-2; 8 positions match TRBD1. After removal of 7 bases from V and 0 bases from J, the junction contained 19 bases not matched to a gene. This CDR3 has 19 residues. Germline V CDR1 and CDR2: LNHDA, SQIVND (reference sequence). This CDR3 reads CASTAERWGTGASNYGYTF. CDR3 DNA sequence: TGTGCCAGTACCGCAGAGAGGTGGGGGACAGGTGCCTCTAACTATGGCTACACCTTC.

The J gene is TRBJ1-2, the V gene TRBV5-1; 9 bases line up with TRBD1. J was trimmed by 3 bases and V by 3 bases; bases with no gene match: 9. CDR3 length equals 16 residues. CDR1 and CDR2 (germline): SGHRS, YFSETQ. CDR3 amino acids: CASSSTPGQGHYGYTF. CDR3 DNA sequence: TGCGCCAGCAGCTCGACCCCGGGACAGGGTCACTATGGCTACACCTTC.

The chain has TRBV9 and TRBJ1-2, with TRBD1 identical over 8 bases. The CDR3 consists of 15 residues. The V gene's germline CDR1 is SGDLS and CDR2 YYNGEE. V lost 3 bases and J lost 3; bases outside the gene matches: 7. The CDR3 loop is CASSAPGTGYYGYTF. In nucleotides, the CDR3 is TGTGCCAGCAGCGCACCTGGGACAGGTTACTATGGCTACACCTTC.

A single count supports this clone. The chain uses TRBV4-3 and TRBJ2-3, with D possibly being TRBD1 or TRBD2 (6 bases each). CDR3 length: 17 residues. The germline V gene encodes CDR1 LGHNA and CDR2 YSLEER. V lost 1 base and J lost 4, with 18 bases in between. The CDR3 DNA reads TGCGCCAGCAGCCAAGGAGCCGGGGGCGTTGGCGCAGATACGCAGTATTTT. This gives the protein CASSQGAGGVGADTQYF.